Given below is one TCR beta chain in context. TCRdb fed the 5' RACE reads into MiXCR, producing one record per CDR3 protein. The top ten hold around 5.9% of the sample, which has 65,000 to 70,000 distinct CDR3 sequences, roughly 16% seen once. This sample stems from a study of HIV-infected patients and healthy controls. Per germline, CDR1 SGHDT and CDR2 YYEEEE. This CDR3 has 16 residues. V dropped 0 bases and J dropped 6 bases, with 18 bases sitting between them. Sequencing used CD4+ T cells from blood. V gene TRBV5-6 combines with J gene TRBJ1-1; no clear D. This clonotype was obtained from a human donor in good health. Here the CDR3 reads CASSLVTDLPRAEAFF. In DNA, the CDR3 is TGTGCCAGCAGCTTGGTCACAGACCTCCCGAGGGCTGAAGCTTTCTTT.